This is a list of T cell receptor beta chains from one sample in a study of blood T cell repertoires in COVID-19. Sequenced by immunoSEQ multiplex PCR; TCRdb stores in-frame clones only, minus some. This table has roughly 49,000 clones, more than 70% appearing once. Sequences were obtained from peripheral blood. The source is an elderly woman with acute or convalescent COVID-19. The CDR3 runs from the conserved cysteine through the conserved F or W. The order of the fields is D gene, J gene, CDR3 length, clone size, V gene, CDR3 DNA, CDR3 protein. The D gene is left open where the match is weak. Not every row has a clone size; where given, it reads once, few, many or a size class.

d_call: .; j_call: TRBJ1-6; cdr3_length: 14; clone_size: .; v_call: TRBV2; cdr3_nt: TGTGCCAGCTCCAACAGGAGATATAATTCACCCCTCCACTTT; cdr3_aa: CASSNRRYNSPLHF
d_call: .; j_call: TRBJ1-1; cdr3_length: 16; clone_size: .; v_call: TRBV6-5; cdr3_nt: TGTGCCAGCAGTTCCCCGGGGGGGGGAGCGGACACTGAAGCTTTCTTT; cdr3_aa: CASSSPGGGADTEAFF
d_call: .; j_call: TRBJ2-7; cdr3_length: 16; clone_size: once; v_call: TRBV6-6; cdr3_nt: .; cdr3_aa: CASSTSDRGGGYEQYF
d_call: .; j_call: TRBJ2-4; cdr3_length: 11; clone_size: .; v_call: TRBV6-6; cdr3_nt: TGTGCCAGCAGTGACGACATCGGCGAGCACTTC; cdr3_aa: CASSDDIGEHF
d_call: TRBD1; j_call: TRBJ1-4; cdr3_length: 16; clone_size: .; v_call: TRBV4-1; cdr3_nt: TGCGCCAGCAGCCAGGGGCATGGGACAGATAATGAAAAACTGTTTTTT; cdr3_aa: CASSQGHGTDNEKLFF
d_call: TRBD1; j_call: TRBJ2-3; cdr3_length: 16; clone_size: .; v_call: TRBV7-6; cdr3_nt: TGTGCCAGCAGCTTAGCGTTGGACAGGGGGGGAATGGTGCAGTATTTT; cdr3_aa: CASSLALDRGGMVQYF
d_call: .; j_call: TRBJ1-5; cdr3_length: 14; clone_size: .; v_call: TRBV7-2; cdr3_nt: TGTGCCAGCAGCTTAGGCGGGGGGTACCAGCCCCAGCATTTT; cdr3_aa: CASSLGGGYQPQHF
d_call: TRBD1; j_call: TRBJ1-2; cdr3_length: 16; clone_size: .; v_call: TRBV6-6; cdr3_nt: TGTGCCAGCAGTTACCGACAGGGACAGGGAGGCGAGGGCTACACCTTC; cdr3_aa: CASSYRQGQGGEGYTF
d_call: .; j_call: TRBJ1-4; cdr3_length: 13; clone_size: .; v_call: TRBV20-1; cdr3_nt: TGCAGTGCTAGTGGGCTTATGGCCGAAAAACTGTTTTTT; cdr3_aa: CSASGLMAEKLFF
d_call: TRBD2; j_call: TRBJ2-3; cdr3_length: 17; clone_size: .; v_call: TRBV3-1/TRBV3-2; cdr3_nt: TGTGCCAGCAGCCTAAGGACTAGCGGGGACTACACAGATACGCAGTATTTT; cdr3_aa: CASSLRTSGDYTDTQYF
d_call: .; j_call: TRBJ2-6; cdr3_length: 15; clone_size: once; v_call: TRBV19; cdr3_nt: TGTGCCAGTCACCTAAGCCGGTCGGGGGCCAACGTCCTGACTTTC; cdr3_aa: CASHLSRSGANVLTF
d_call: .; j_call: TRBJ2-2; cdr3_length: 16; clone_size: .; v_call: TRBV5-8; cdr3_nt: TGTGCCAGCGGACGGGGATCTATTTTTTTGACCGGGGAGCTGTTTTTT; cdr3_aa: CASGRGSIFLTGELFF
d_call: .; j_call: TRBJ2-5; cdr3_length: 15; clone_size: .; v_call: TRBV7-2; cdr3_nt: TGTGCCAGCAGCCAATACGGGGTCAGGGGAGAGACCCAGTACTTC; cdr3_aa: CASSQYGVRGETQYF
d_call: TRBD2; j_call: TRBJ2-2; cdr3_length: 15; clone_size: .; v_call: TRBV6-6; cdr3_nt: TGTGCCAGCAGTTACTCCCCCCGCGGGAGCGGGGAGCTGTTTTTT; cdr3_aa: CASSYSPRGSGELFF
d_call: .; j_call: TRBJ2-3; cdr3_length: 13; clone_size: .; v_call: TRBV29-1; cdr3_nt: TGCAGCGTTGTGGGGGCGGCCACAGATACGCAGTATTTT; cdr3_aa: CSVVGAATDTQYF
d_call: .; j_call: TRBJ1-3; cdr3_length: 14; clone_size: once; v_call: TRBV10-3; cdr3_nt: TGTGCCATCCTCGACAGGCGCTCTGGAAACACCATATATTTT; cdr3_aa: CAILDRRSGNTIYF
d_call: TRBD1; j_call: TRBJ2-7; cdr3_length: 15; clone_size: .; v_call: TRBV19; cdr3_nt: TGTGCCAGTAGAGGGGGACAGGCTCCTTCCTACGAGCAGTACTTC; cdr3_aa: CASRGGQAPSYEQYF
d_call: .; j_call: TRBJ1-1; cdr3_length: 13; clone_size: .; v_call: TRBV5-4; cdr3_nt: TGTGCCAGCAGCTTCGGACAGAACACTGAAGCTTTCTTT; cdr3_aa: CASSFGQNTEAFF
d_call: TRBD1; j_call: TRBJ1-1; cdr3_length: 15; clone_size: .; v_call: TRBV5-4; cdr3_nt: TGTGCCAGCAGCTTGTCGGGGACAGGGGGTGATGAAGCTTTCTTT; cdr3_aa: CASSLSGTGGDEAFF
d_call: TRBD2; j_call: TRBJ2-1; cdr3_length: 17; clone_size: once; v_call: TRBV5-1; cdr3_nt: TGCGCCAGCACCCAAGGGACTAGCGGTTACTCCTACAATGAGCAGTTCTTC; cdr3_aa: CASTQGTSGYSYNEQFF
d_call: .; j_call: TRBJ1-2; cdr3_length: 14; clone_size: .; v_call: TRBV19; cdr3_nt: TGTGCCAGTAGTATCGCCGGACAGCACTATGGCTACACCTTC; cdr3_aa: CASSIAGQHYGYTF
d_call: .; j_call: TRBJ2-7; cdr3_length: 14; clone_size: .; v_call: TRBV6-5; cdr3_nt: TGTGCCAGCAGTTACAGGGGATCGAGGTACGAGCAGTACTTC; cdr3_aa: CASSYRGSRYEQYF
d_call: TRBD1; j_call: TRBJ1-1; cdr3_length: 15; clone_size: few; v_call: TRBV7-9; cdr3_nt: TGTGCCAGCAGCCGACAGGGGATGATAAACACTGAAGCTTTCTTT; cdr3_aa: CASSRQGMINTEAFF
d_call: .; j_call: TRBJ2-4; cdr3_length: 16; clone_size: .; v_call: TRBV6-6; cdr3_nt: TGTGCCAGCAGGTATCTGACAGGCCTAGCCAAAAACATTCAGTACTTC; cdr3_aa: CASRYLTGLAKNIQYF
d_call: TRBD2; j_call: TRBJ2-3; cdr3_length: 16; clone_size: .; v_call: TRBV4-2; cdr3_nt: TGTGCCAGCAGCCAGACTAGCGGGGGAAACACAGATACGCAGTATTTT; cdr3_aa: CASSQTSGGNTDTQYF
d_call: TRBD1; j_call: TRBJ1-1; cdr3_length: 14; clone_size: .; v_call: TRBV10-3; cdr3_nt: TGTGCCATCAGTGTGGGGACAGGGGGGACTGAAGCTTTCTTT; cdr3_aa: CAISVGTGGTEAFF
d_call: .; j_call: TRBJ1-1; cdr3_length: 16; clone_size: .; v_call: TRBV3-1/TRBV3-2; cdr3_nt: TGTGCCAGCAGCCAAGCAACAGGGAGAGGGGGAACTGAAGCTTTCTTT; cdr3_aa: CASSQATGRGGTEAFF
d_call: TRBD2; j_call: TRBJ2-3; cdr3_length: 16; clone_size: .; v_call: TRBV18; cdr3_nt: TGTGCCAGCTCACCGGAGAGCGGGGGGGCCTTAGATACGCAGTATTTT; cdr3_aa: CASSPESGGALDTQYF
d_call: TRBD2; j_call: TRBJ2-3; cdr3_length: 15; clone_size: .; v_call: TRBV4-2; cdr3_nt: TGTGCCAGCAGCCAAGAGGCGGGGGGCACAGATACGCAGTATTTT; cdr3_aa: CASSQEAGGTDTQYF
d_call: .; j_call: TRBJ2-7; cdr3_length: 15; clone_size: .; v_call: TRBV21-1; cdr3_nt: TGTGCCAGCAGCAAGGCGGGACCGGGTTTGGGAGAGCAGTACTTC; cdr3_aa: CASSKAGPGLGEQYF
d_call: .; j_call: TRBJ1-2; cdr3_length: 13; clone_size: .; v_call: TRBV12-3/TRBV12-4; cdr3_nt: TGTGCCAGCAGTTTAGAGCGTAGCTATGGCTACACCTTC; cdr3_aa: CASSLERSYGYTF
d_call: TRBD1; j_call: TRBJ1-4; cdr3_length: 14; clone_size: .; v_call: TRBV7-9; cdr3_nt: TGTGCCAGCAGCGCGACAGGGCTTAATGAAAAACTGTTTTTT; cdr3_aa: CASSATGLNEKLFF
d_call: .; j_call: TRBJ2-7; cdr3_length: 16; clone_size: large; v_call: TRBV12-5; cdr3_nt: TGTGCTAGTGGTTCGGACCAATCCAGGGAATCCTACGAGCAGTACTTC; cdr3_aa: CASGSDQSRESYEQYF
d_call: TRBD1; j_call: TRBJ1-6; cdr3_length: 13; clone_size: once; v_call: TRBV29-1; cdr3_nt: TGCAGCGTCGGCCGGGACAGGGGGTCACCCCTCCACTTT; cdr3_aa: CSVGRDRGSPLHF
d_call: TRBD2; j_call: TRBJ2-1; cdr3_length: 15; clone_size: .; v_call: TRBV7-2; cdr3_nt: TGTGCCAGCAGCTTAAATGGCGGGGGGTCTGATGAGCAGTTCTTC; cdr3_aa: CASSLNGGGSDEQFF
d_call: TRBD1; j_call: TRBJ1-2; cdr3_length: 15; clone_size: .; v_call: TRBV3-1/TRBV3-2; cdr3_nt: TGTGCCAGCAGCCAGATCGGGACAGCCCGGTATGGCTACACCTTC; cdr3_aa: CASSQIGTARYGYTF
d_call: TRBD1; j_call: TRBJ1-1; cdr3_length: 14; clone_size: .; v_call: TRBV29-1; cdr3_nt: TGCAGCTTGGGGGGCGCCAGGGGGTTCACTGAAGCTTTCTTT; cdr3_aa: CSLGGARGFTEAFF